This T cell receptor (beta chain) was profiled in a study of T cell responses to AZD1222 COVID-19 vaccine (dated by TCRdb to the early 2020s). Turning to the overall study: A total of more than 230 trial participants underwent TCR sequencing, of whom nearly 210 received two doses of AZD1222 and 26 received two doses of the MenACWY control vaccine. Trial participants were enrolled into age subgroups of 18-55, 56-69 and 70-plus years, which contained approximately 150, 28 and 58 TCR-sequenced participants, respectively.

The label giving this sample's time point can be read as: about 28 days (+/-7) after the second vaccine dose. AZD1222 recipients given second doses at about 4 weeks or at about 12 weeks were pooled, since spike-specific TCR depth and breadth were not found to differ between the two schedules. The vaccinee samples were drawn from two UK trials, COV001 and COV002, one of which was a single-blind randomized controlled phase 2/3 trial testing AZD1222 (ChAdOx1 nCoV-19) in healthy adults. For TCRbeta chain sequencing, PBMC samples were collected from trial participants at day 0 and at day 28 after the second dose. The cysteine opens and the phenylalanine closes a CDR3 of 18 amino acids. Just CDR3 DNA is preserved here, 54 bases in frame from base 1. CDR1 SGHRS and CDR2 YFSETQ were looked up in the germline V gene. Trimmed from V: 2 bases; trimmed from J: 0 bases; junction bases lacking a gene match: 5.

With regard to this clone: Its antigen specificity is not known. The input lacks base qualities; no much larger clone sits a single base away.

The CDR3 regions of human TCRbeta chains were analyzed by immunosequencing. Per the source publication's procedure: TCRs in the repertoires were compared against a reference library of SARS-CoV-2-specific TCRs that had been generated with the MIRA antigen-specificity platform. Breadth was defined as the fraction of unique TCRs that were SARS-CoV-2-associated. Depth was defined as the fraction of total T cells that were SARS-CoV-2-associated. Using the MIRA data, each spike-specific TCR was assigned both to the spike region to which the TCR was reactive and to a CD4 or CD8 class. Log10-transformed breadth and depth values were compared by one-way ANOVA with Sidak's multiple comparisons tests. Drawn from immuneACCESS, this table holds only the in-frame rearrangements with V and J called that TCRdb kept. Clones are partly lost; checked studies trace under half to an unresolved V gene and leave the rest unexplained. V, J and clone size are those of that table, while D and trimming were read from the DNA. The table for this sample lists about 150,000 clones; roughly nine tenths of them were counted only once. The top ten hold roughly 0.98% of the sample.

Broader findings and caveats from the paper: The 56-69-year group was small, and its depth increase did not reach significance, likely because of low power. Participants were mostly white British, with more females than males. The authors suggested clonal diversity may have been underestimated. After two AZD1222 doses, both the breadth and the depth of spike-specific TCRs were significantly higher than at day 0 and than in MenACWY recipients. Because no day 14 peak-response samples were available, the repertoires could be characterized only after the peak T cell response. Vaccine-associated CD4 TCRs spanned the whole spike protein, with dominant responses in regions 160-218 and 743-854. Nearly half of unique spike-specific TCRs reportedly recognized epitopes outside regions mutated in the B.1.351 and B.1.1.7 variants. Only five to seven AZD1222 recipients were SARS-CoV-2 seropositive at baseline, limiting conclusions about previously exposed vaccinees.

This material consisted of peripheral blood, taken 28 days after the second AZD1222 dose. The clonotype was recovered from an adult who received the AZD1222 COVID-19 vaccine. The V gene is TRBV5-1 and the J gene is TRBJ2-3, with TRBD2 identical over 14 junction bases. The nucleotides read TGCGCCAGCAGCTTAGGGACTAGCGGGGGCTATAGCACAGATACGCAGTATTTT. This codes for CASSLGTSGGYSTDTQYF.